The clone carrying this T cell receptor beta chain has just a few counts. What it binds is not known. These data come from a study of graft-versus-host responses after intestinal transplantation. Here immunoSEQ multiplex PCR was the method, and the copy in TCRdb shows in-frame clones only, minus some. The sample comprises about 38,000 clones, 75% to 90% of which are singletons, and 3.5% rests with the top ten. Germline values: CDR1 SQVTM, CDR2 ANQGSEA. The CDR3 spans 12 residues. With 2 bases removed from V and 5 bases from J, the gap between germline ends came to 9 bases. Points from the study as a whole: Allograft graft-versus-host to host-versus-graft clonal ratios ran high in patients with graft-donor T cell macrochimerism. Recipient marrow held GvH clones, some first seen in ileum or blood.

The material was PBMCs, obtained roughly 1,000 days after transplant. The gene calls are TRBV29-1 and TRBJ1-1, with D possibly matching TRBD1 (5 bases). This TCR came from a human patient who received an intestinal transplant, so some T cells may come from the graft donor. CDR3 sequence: CSVESGGTEAFF. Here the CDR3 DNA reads TGCAGCGTTGAATCTGGGGGGACTGAAGCTTTCTTT. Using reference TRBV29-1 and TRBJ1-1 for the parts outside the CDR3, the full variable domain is SAVISQKPSRDICQRGTSLTIQCQVDSQVTMMFWYRQQPGQSLTLIATANQGSEATYESGFVIDKFPISRPNLTFSTLTVSNMSPEDSSIYLCSVESGGTEAFFGQGTRLTVV.